This record looks at one T cell receptor beta chain sequence and its context. This CDR3 is built from 14 residues. Per the germline V gene, CDR1 is SEHNR and CDR2 is FQNEAQ (reference sequence). Losses at the gene ends were 4 bases for V and 4 bases for J; bases not matched to a gene: 2. The record originates from a study of cytotoxic CD8 clonotypes in ibrutinib-treated CLL. Produced via immunoSEQ multiplex PCR; TCRdb's table is partial and in-frame only. The sample lists approximately 140,000 clones, around three quarters seen once, with under 35% in the top ten. The chain uses TRBV7-9 and TRBJ1-5; TRBD1 agrees at 9 bases. Specimen: PBMCs, collected after 12 months of ibrutinib treatment. This receptor was taken from a human donor with chronic lymphocytic leukemia. In DNA, the CDR3 is TGTGCCAGCAGCTCGACAGGGGGGAATCAGCCCCAGCATTTT. This encodes CASSSTGGNQPQHF. Full variable domain (remainder filled in from reference TRBV7-9 and TRBJ1-5): DTGVSQNPRHKITKRGQNVTFRCDPISEHNRLYWYRQTLGQGPEFLTYFQNEAQLEKSRLLSDRFSAERPKGSFSTLEIQRTEQGDSAMYLCASSSTGGNQPQHFGDGTRLSIL.